One TCR beta chain is described in this entry. Its cognate antigen is unknown. This sample is drawn from a study of regulatory and conventional T cells in RAG deficiency. Produced via immunoSEQ multiplex PCR; TCRdb's table is partial and in-frame only. The sample consists of fewer than 35,000 clones, 85% to 90% of them appearing once. Study-wide results and limits: In Omenn syndrome, sorted "Tregs" may be peripherally activated cells. Shannon entropy was markedly lower and Simpson indices higher in RAG-deficient patients than control T-cell subsets. Patient subsets had shorter CDR3s; Omenn Treg-Tconv overlap exceeded 85%.

Germline V gives CDR1 SEHNR, CDR2 FQNEAQ (reference sequence). V was trimmed by 11 bases and J by 5 bases, leaving 23 bases between them. The CDR3 has 15 residues. This sample was also put to use in a study of regulatory T cells. That source adds: Primers: 52 TRBV forward and 13 TRBJ reverse. Regulatory T cells showed the strongest V-J pair restriction and V/J gene skewing among patient repertoires.

The receptor's source is a human donor in good health. The V call is TRBV7-9, the J call TRBJ2-3; a weak D match, TRBD2 (5 bases). The source material was CD8+ T cells sorted from blood. The CDR3 DNA sequence: TGTGCCGGCACCCCCCGGACGGAGGCTGTAGATACGCAGTATTTT. Its protein product is CAGTPRTEAVDTQYF.